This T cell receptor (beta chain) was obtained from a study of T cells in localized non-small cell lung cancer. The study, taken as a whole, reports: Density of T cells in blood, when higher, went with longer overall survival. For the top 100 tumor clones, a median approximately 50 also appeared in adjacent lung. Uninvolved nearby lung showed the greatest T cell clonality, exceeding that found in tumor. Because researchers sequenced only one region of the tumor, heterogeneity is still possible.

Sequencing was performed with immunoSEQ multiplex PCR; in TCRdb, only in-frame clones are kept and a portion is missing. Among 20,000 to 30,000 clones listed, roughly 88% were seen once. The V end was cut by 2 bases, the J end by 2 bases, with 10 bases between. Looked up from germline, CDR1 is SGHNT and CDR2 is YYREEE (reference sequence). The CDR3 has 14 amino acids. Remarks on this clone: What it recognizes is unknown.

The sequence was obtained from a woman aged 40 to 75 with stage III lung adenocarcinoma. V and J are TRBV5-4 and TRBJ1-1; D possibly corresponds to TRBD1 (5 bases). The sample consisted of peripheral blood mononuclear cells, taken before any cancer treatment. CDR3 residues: CASSFWGLNTEAFF. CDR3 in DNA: TGTGCCAGCAGCTTCTGGGGCTTAAACACTGAAGCTTTCTTT.